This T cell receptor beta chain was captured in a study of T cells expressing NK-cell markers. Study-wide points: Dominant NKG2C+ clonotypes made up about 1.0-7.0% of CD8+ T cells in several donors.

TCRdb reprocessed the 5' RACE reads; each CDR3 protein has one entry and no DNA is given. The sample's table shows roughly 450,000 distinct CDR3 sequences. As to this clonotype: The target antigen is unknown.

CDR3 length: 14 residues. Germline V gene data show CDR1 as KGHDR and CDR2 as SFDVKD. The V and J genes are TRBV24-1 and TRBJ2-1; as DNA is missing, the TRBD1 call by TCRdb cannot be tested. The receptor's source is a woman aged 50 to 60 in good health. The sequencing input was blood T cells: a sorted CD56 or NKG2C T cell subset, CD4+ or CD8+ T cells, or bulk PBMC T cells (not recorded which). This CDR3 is CATSPSGRGYEQFF.